This T cell receptor (beta chain) was observed in a study of beta chain features in type 1 diabetes (dated by TCRdb to 2017 to 2018). About the full investigation: Patients and healthy donors did not differ in mean age, gender distribution, total cell number or subset yield. Naive and central memory subsets were obtained from all 30 or so donors, but regulatory and stem cell-like memory subsets were isolated from only 8 patients and roughly 8 healthy donors. A total of about 100,000,000 sorted cells were examined across all samples, and RNA yield correlated strongly with the number of cells per subset. The study compared the TCRB repertoires of sorted circulating CD4+ T cell subsets in recently diagnosed type 1 diabetes patients with those in matched healthy donors.

Beyond this particular receptor, the publication reports: PCR may preferentially amplify shorter templates, but because patient and control samples were amplified and corrected together, any resulting skew would affect both groups equally. In all four CD4+ subsets, TCRB CDR3 length was moderately but significantly shorter in type 1 diabetes patients. Only small numbers of individuals were included in the HLA sub-analyses, which left unresolved whether HLA type had any influence on TCRB rearrangement. Sequencing cDNA rather than genomic DNA could over-represent highly expressing activated cells, although activation and CD3 levels did not differ between groups. Patients with type 1 diabetes made fewer insertions and deleted more nucleotides at VDJ recombination sites, implying thymic rearrangement abnormalities. Naive, central memory and regulatory TCRB repertoires appeared to be more similar among patients than among healthy donors.

Points on this clone: No cognate antigen has been identified for it. The sample holds no much larger clone one base away, and base qualities are not on file.

All of the isolated RNA was reverse transcribed with the High Capacity cDNA Reverse Transcription Kit, so expressed TCRB transcripts were sequenced. Deep immunoSEQ sequencing was performed on naive, central memory and regulatory T cell samples, with an average of approximately 4 million total reads per sample. Sorted cells were lysed in RLT buffer and RNA was extracted with DNase-treated RNeasy Micro or Mini kits, depending on cell number. Each cell subset was processed on its own to prevent cross-contamination, while patient and healthy donor samples were processed together. The immunoSEQ multiplex PCR was used to amplify TCRB sequences from cDNA, generating 87-bp fragments that spanned the CDR3 region. Amplicons were sequenced on the Illumina HiSeq platform. The authors processed their data as follows. PCR bias was computationally corrected using synthetic template baselines, reads within Hamming distance 2 were collapsed, and singletons that could not be merged were discarded. Reads were aligned to IMGT to assign V, D and J genes, CDR3 length, and insertions or deletions at six rearrangement sites. Within each subset, clonotype counts were normalized to the number of sorted cells before true diversity and Gini coefficients were calculated with the tcR R package. The overlap coefficient, calculated on TCRB nucleotide sequences, was used to quantify repertoire sharing. As a proxy for the pre-selection repertoire, out-of-frame TCRB sequences from naive cells were analyzed. Drawn from immuneACCESS, this table holds only the in-frame rearrangements with V and J called that TCRdb kept. Clones are partly lost; checked studies trace under half to an unresolved V gene and leave the rest unexplained. That table supplies the V and J calls and clone size; D and trimming were determined from the DNA. The sample table shows about 340,000 clones, and approximately 13% are seen once. The ten largest clones capture roughly 0.015% of the sample.

V ends up 4 bases short and J 1 base short, with an unmatched junction base count of 5. For CDR1 and CDR2, the germline V gene (reference sequence) lists LNHDA and SQIVND. The CDR3 has 16 amino acids, counting the end cysteine and phenylalanine. Just CDR3 DNA is preserved here, 48 bases in frame from base 1. From each donor, a single peripheral blood sample of 95 to 150 mL on average was drawn into heparinised tubes. Naive, central memory, regulatory and stem cell-like memory CD4+ T cells were sorted on a BD FACSAria II using a panel including CD45RO, CCR7, CD25, CD127, CD95 and CD27. Purity was above 98% for every sorted population. Right away, PBMCs were isolated by Lymphoprep density gradient centrifugation and were stained directly, with no culture step. To minimize batch effects, samples were stained and sorted in pairs, one healthy donor with one patient per experiment.

This chain joins TRBV19 to TRBJ2-2; TRBD1 aligns with 8 central bases. The specimen was naive CD4+ T cells from blood. This specimen's cell subset or site label, per the study, means: true naive CD4+ T cells. The TCR comes from a woman under 30 with type 1 diabetes. This receptor carries the CDR3 CASSTGQGGNTGELFF. Here is the DNA: TGTGCCAGTAGTACCGGACAGGGAGGGAACACCGGGGAGCTGTTTTTT. Extended through the reference TRBV19 and TRBJ2-2 proteins, this CDR3 yields the full variable domain: DGGITQSPKYLFRKEGQNVTLSCEQNLNHDAMYWYRQDPGQGLRLIYYSQIVNDFQKGDIAEGYSVSREKKESFPLTVTSAQKNPTAFYLCASSTGQGGNTGELFFGEGSRLTVL.